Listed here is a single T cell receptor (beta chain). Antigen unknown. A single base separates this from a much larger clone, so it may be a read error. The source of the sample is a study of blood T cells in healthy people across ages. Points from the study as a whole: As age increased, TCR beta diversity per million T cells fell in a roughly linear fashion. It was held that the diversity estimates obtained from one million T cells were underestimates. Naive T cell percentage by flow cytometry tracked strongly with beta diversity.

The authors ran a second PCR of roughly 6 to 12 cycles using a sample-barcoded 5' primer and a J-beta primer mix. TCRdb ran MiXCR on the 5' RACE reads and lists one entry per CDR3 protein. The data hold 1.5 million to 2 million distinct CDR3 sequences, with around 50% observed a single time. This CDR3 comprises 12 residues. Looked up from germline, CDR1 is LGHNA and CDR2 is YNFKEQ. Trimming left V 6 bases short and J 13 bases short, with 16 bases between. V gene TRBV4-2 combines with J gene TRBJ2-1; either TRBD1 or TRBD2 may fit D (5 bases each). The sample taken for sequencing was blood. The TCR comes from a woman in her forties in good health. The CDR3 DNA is TGTGCCAGCAGGGGGGTAGGAGAGACCCAGTTCTTC. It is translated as CASRGVGETQFF.